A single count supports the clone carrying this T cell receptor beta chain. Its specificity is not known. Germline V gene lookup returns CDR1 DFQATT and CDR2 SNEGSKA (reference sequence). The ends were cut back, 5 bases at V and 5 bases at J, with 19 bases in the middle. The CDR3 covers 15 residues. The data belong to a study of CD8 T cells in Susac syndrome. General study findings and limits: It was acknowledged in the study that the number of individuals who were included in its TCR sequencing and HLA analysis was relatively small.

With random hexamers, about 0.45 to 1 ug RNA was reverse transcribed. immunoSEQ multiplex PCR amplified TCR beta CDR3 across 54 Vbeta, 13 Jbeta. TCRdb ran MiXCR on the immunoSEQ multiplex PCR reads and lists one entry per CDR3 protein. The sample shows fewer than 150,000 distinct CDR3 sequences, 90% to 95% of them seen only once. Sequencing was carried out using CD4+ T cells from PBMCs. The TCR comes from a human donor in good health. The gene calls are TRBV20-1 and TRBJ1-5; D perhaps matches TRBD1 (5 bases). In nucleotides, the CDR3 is TGCAGTGCTCAAAGGCTCGGGGACGGTCATCAGCCCCAGCATTTT. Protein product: CSAQRLGDGHQPQHF.